This T cell receptor (beta chain) was documented in a study of T cells in Graves' hyperthyroidism and ophthalmopathy. This clonotype was counted at least ten times. Authors of the study amplified TCR beta CDR3 regions from RNA transcripts. During a first-round RT-PCR of the TCR CDR3, the HTBI primer set was used. TCRdb fed the multiplex PCR reads into MiXCR, producing one record per CDR3 protein. The sample includes more than 300,000 distinct CDR3 sequences, less than 20% seen only once; the top ten take 35% to 50%. V lost 6 bases to trimming and J lost 7 bases; unmatched junction nucleotides: 5. Per the germline V gene, CDR1 is SNHLY and CDR2 is FYNNEI. There are 15 residues in the CDR3.

This clonotype was obtained from a man aged 18 to 35 with Graves' ophthalmopathy. The chain couples TRBV2 to TRBJ2-1; 14 bases match TRBD2. Source material: blood. CDR3 nucleotide sequence: TGTGCCAGCAGCGGACTAGCGGGGGGCGGGAATGAGCAGTTCTTC. It encodes CASSGLAGGGNEQFF. Full variable domain (rest looked up from reference TRBV2 and TRBJ2-1): EPEVTQTPSHQVTQMGQEVILRCVPISNHLYFYWYRQILGQKVEFLVSFYNNEISEKSEIFDDQFSVERPDGSNFTLKIRSTKLEDSAMYFCASSGLAGGGNEQFFGPGTRLTVL.